These 5 T cell receptor beta chains originate from one sample sequenced in a study of shared clonotypes between healthy human individuals. Repertoires were generated with immunoSEQ multiplex PCR, while TCRdb's copy carries only in-frame clones and drops some. The sample lists over a million clones; 78% were seen once. Sequenced input: memory CD4+ T cells from PBMCs. Regarding subset: CD45RA-negative fraction. The source of these receptors is a man between 18 and 29 years old in good health. Some clones in this sample may be carry-over from other donors' samples.

The chain combines TRBV4-2 with TRBJ2-1; 8 bases align to TRBD2. J gave up 1 base and V 4 bases, and 6 bases lay outside the gene matches. The CDR3 is 16 residues long. Germline CDR1 and CDR2: LGHNA and YNFKEQ. CDR3 nucleotides: TGTGCCAGCAGCCTCCCGGGGGGGAATTCCTACAATGAGCAGTTCTTC. Amino acid sequence: CASSLPGGNSYNEQFF.

This clone has more than one count but fewer than ten. The chain links TRBV9 to TRBJ1-1; D gene unclear. Deletions cut 4 bases from V and 0 bases from J, with 10 bases between. This CDR3 is 14 amino acids long. Germline loops: CDR1 SGDLS, CDR2 YYNGEE. This CDR3 is CASSFSTMNTEAFF. The DNA of the CDR3 is TGTGCCAGCAGCTTTAGCACCATGAACACTGAAGCTTTCTTT.

The chain combines TRBV6-4 with TRBJ2-2; D possibly corresponds to TRBD1 (6 bases). This CDR3 region has 18 residues. Per the germline V gene, CDR1 is MRHNA and CDR2 is SNTAGT. The ends were cut back, 5 bases at V and 4 bases at J, with 23 bases in the middle. CDR3 residues: CASSIEGFGGRGTGELFF. DNA for the CDR3: TGTGCCAGCAGTATTGAAGGATTTGGAGGCAGGGGCACCGGGGAGCTGTTTTTT.

This chain uses TRBV18 with TRBJ2-6; no reliable D call. The germline V gene encodes CDR1 KGHSH and CDR2 LQKENI. V shed 5 bases and J shed 2 bases, with 10 bases lying between them. The length of the CDR3 is 15 residues. This CDR3 reads CASSAAGAGANVLTF. DNA of the CDR3: TGTGCCAGCTCAGCCGCCGGAGCTGGGGCCAACGTCCTGACTTTC.

This clone was detected once. The genes are TRBV27 and TRBJ1-2; TRBD1 is a possible D gene (5 bases). Germline V gene lookup returns CDR1 MNHEY and CDR2 SMNVEV (reference sequence). The CDR3 spans 15 residues. The germline V and J ends were trimmed by 6 bases and 4 bases, with 18 bases remaining between them. The CDR3 loop reads CASSLGGGWSYGYTF. The CDR3 region has the DNA TGTGCCAGCAGCCTGGGGGGGGGTTGGAGCTATGGCTACACCTTC.